This entry features one T cell receptor (beta chain) sequence. The record originates from a study of blood T cell repertoires in COVID-19. Clones were read by immunoSEQ multiplex PCR, and TCRdb kept only the in-frame ones, dropping some. The table shows 210,000 or so clones, with under 90% occurring only once. Ages ranged from roughly 18 to 100 years, with residence in 24 US areas. This CDR3 has 14 amino acids. Between the trimmed V and J ends, which lost 4 bases and 2 bases, there was a span of 11 bases. Germline V gives CDR1 LGHNA, CDR2 YNFKEQ. The sequenced sample was PBMCs or T cells enriched from blood (not recorded which). This chain uses TRBV4-2 with TRBJ1-2, with D tentatively TRBD1 (6 bases). The sequence came from a man between 60 and 75 years old who had recovered from COVID-19. Here the CDR3 reads CASSPLQGNYGYTF. The CDR3 DNA reads as TGTGCCAGCAGCCCCTTACAGGGAAACTATGGCTACACCTTC.